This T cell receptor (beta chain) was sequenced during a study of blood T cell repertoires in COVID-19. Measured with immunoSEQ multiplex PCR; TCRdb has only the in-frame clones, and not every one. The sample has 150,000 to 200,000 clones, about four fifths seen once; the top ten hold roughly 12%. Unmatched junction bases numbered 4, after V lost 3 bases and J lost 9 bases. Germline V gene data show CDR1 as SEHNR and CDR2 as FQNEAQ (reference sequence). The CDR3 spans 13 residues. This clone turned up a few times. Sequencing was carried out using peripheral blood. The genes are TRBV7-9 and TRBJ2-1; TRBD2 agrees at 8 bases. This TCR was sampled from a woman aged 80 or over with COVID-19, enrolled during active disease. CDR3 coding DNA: TGTGCCAGCAGCTTGGGACTAGGCGGTGAGCAGTTCTTC. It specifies CASSLGLGGEQFF. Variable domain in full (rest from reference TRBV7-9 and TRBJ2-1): DTGVSQNPRHKITKRGQNVTFRCDPISEHNRLYWYRQTLGQGPEFLTYFQNEAQLEKSRLLSDRFSAERPKGSFSTLEIQRTEQGDSAMYLCASSLGLGGEQFFGPGTRLTVL.